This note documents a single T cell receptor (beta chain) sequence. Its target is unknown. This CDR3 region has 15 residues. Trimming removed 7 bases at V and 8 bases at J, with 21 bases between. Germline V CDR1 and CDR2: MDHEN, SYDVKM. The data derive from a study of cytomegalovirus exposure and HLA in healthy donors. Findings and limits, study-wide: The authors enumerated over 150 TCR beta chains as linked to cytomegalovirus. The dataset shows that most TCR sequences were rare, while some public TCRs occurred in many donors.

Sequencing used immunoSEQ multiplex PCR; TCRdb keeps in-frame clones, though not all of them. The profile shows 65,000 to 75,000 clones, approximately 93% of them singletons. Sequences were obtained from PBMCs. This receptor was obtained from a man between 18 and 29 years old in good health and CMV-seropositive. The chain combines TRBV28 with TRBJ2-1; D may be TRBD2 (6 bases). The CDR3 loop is CASTPGRGTGDEQFF. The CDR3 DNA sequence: TGTGCCAGCACCCCAGGACGGGGGACTGGCGATGAGCAGTTCTTC.